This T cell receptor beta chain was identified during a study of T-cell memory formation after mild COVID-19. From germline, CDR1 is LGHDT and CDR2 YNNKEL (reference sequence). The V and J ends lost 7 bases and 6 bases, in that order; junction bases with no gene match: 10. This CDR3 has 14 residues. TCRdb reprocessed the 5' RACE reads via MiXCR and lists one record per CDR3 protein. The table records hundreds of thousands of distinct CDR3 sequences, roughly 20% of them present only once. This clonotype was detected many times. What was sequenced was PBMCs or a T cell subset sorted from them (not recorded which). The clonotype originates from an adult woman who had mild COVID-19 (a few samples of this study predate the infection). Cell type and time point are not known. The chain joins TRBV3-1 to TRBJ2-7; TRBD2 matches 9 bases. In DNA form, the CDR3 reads TGTGCCAGCACCCCCGCTAGCGGGGTTTTCGAGCAGTACTTC. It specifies CASTPASGVFEQYF.